This record covers a single T cell receptor (beta chain). The data derive from a study of control samples from healthy donors and cancer patients. With 0 bases removed from V and 4 bases from J, the gap between germline ends came to 11 bases. The CDR3 runs 15 residues. Per germline, CDR1 LNHNV and CDR2 YYDKDF (reference sequence). Only in-frame clones appear in the TCRdb table, and some are missing; sequencing was by immunoSEQ multiplex PCR. The sample has about 130,000 clones, 91% seen once. Material for sequencing was blood. This TCR came from a young man in good health. The rearrangement uses TRBV15 and TRBJ2-3, with D tentatively TRBD2 (6 bases). CDR3 nucleotides: TGTGCCACCAGCAGAGATCGGGGGACGGCAGATACGCAGTATTTT. It translates to CATSRDRGTADTQYF.